This T cell receptor beta chain stems from a study of blood T cell repertoires in COVID-19. The overall study: Sites across the United States, Italy and Spain contributed samples from acute and convalescent COVID-19. Nucleic acid was either cDNA or gDNA, and it came from T cells, B-cell-depleted T cells, or PBMCs.

Participants' own reports of clinical history determined their cohort assignment. All exposed participants met a person with COVID-19 within 2 weeks before entering the study. With 0 bases removed from V and 4 bases from J, the gap between germline ends came to 4 bases. Germline lookup yields CDR1 SGHDT and CDR2 YYEEEE. The CDR3 length is 13 residues. The assay was immunoSEQ multiplex PCR, and TCRdb's table has in-frame clones only and misses some. Counted here are roughly 150,000 clones, 70% to 85% occurring once; the ten biggest clones make up approximately 1.8%. The origin of this receptor is a young woman who had been exposed to COVID-19. The sample consisted of PBMCs or T cells enriched from blood (not recorded which). The chain joins TRBV5-6 to TRBJ2-2; D not certain. The CDR3 coding sequence is TGTGCCAGCAGCTTGGTCTTCACCGGGGAGCTGTTTTTT. The encoded protein is CASSLVFTGELFF.